This TCR beta chain emerged from a study of blood T cell repertoires in COVID-19 (dated by TCRdb to about 2020). The study in broad terms: Collaborator samples came from the United States, Italy and Spain and covered acute and convalescent phases of COVID-19. The prospective study material was composed of cDNA or gDNA derived from T cells, B-cell-depleted T cells, or PBMCs. Sample metadata almost always included a de-identified subject ID, COVID-19 status, age in years and sex. Where available, HLA class I and class II types were obtained from metadata supplied by the sample provider rather than from assay-based typing. The dataset comprised deeply sampled blood TCRbeta repertoires from subjects exposed to, actively infected with, or recovered from COVID-19. The repertoires were released in a freely available public database meant as a resource for research on the immune response to SARS-CoV-2. Samples came from the ongoing ImmuneRACE study (first 160 participants) plus 1,254 subjects from 6 global collaborators.

Participants in the prospective study were aged about 18 to 89 years, lived in 20 to 25 United States geographic areas, and enrolled through a virtual design. In the prospective study, participants were assigned to cohorts based on the clinical history participants reported in a screening survey and a study questionnaire. For ImmuneRACE Cohort 3, a participant was defined as recovered based on two consecutive negative NP/OP PCR tests, clearance by a healthcare professional, or resolution of symptoms. In the prospective study, mobile phlebotomists collected whole blood, serum and a nasopharyngeal or oropharyngeal swab from each participant. Additional blood draws and questionnaires over a roughly two-month period could optionally be provided by prospective study participants. Prospective study blood samples were shipped either frozen or at room temperature before DNA extraction. The immunoSEQ Assay, a bias-controlled multiplex PCR, was used to amplify TCRbeta CDR3 regions from genomic DNA. The authors' pipeline ran thus. The number of nucleated cells in each sample was estimated from the amplification of reference gene primers within the assay. To quantify the absolute abundance of each unique TCRbeta CDR3 rearrangement, sequence reads were collapsed and filtered. Productive Simpson clonality was computed per sample as the square root of Simpson's diversity index over productive rearrangements. Not all clones reach the TCRdb copy of this immuneACCESS table, which keeps in-frame sequences only. Checked studies attribute under half of the gap to unresolved V genes and leave the rest unexplained. V, J and clone size are taken as reported in that table, and D and trimming were inferred from the DNA itself. Recorded for this sample are just over 300,000 clones; 65% to 90% of them occurred a single time. Clones ranked in the top ten supply less than 4.5% of the sample.

Overall study outcomes, separate from this receptor: Clinical and demographic metadata were provided uncurated, with the amount varying by source and participant.

Concerning this clone itself: The specificity of this receptor is unknown. There are no base qualities to consult, and no much larger clone falls within one base.

The CDR3 has 15 amino acids, counting the end cysteine and phenylalanine. The retained sequence is limited to the CDR3, 45 bases, with the frame set at the first base. Trimming removed 1 base from V and 3 bases from J; the gene matches leave 3 bases unexplained. CDR1 and CDR2 were assigned from the germline V gene (reference sequence) as LNHDA and SQIVND. Sequencing was done on a sample of PBMCs or T cells enriched from blood (not recorded which). The source is a young man who had recovered from COVID-19. This chain joins TRBV19 to TRBJ1-1, with 9 bases in between that match TRBD1. The CDR3 protein is CASSIVDRGDTEAFF. The nucleotide sequence reads as follows: TGTGCCAGTAGTATAGTAGACAGGGGGGACACTGAAGCTTTCTTT.